This TCR beta chain comes out of a study of T cells after yellow fever vaccination. About the research overall: Preparation used SMART-Seq v4 Ultra Low Input for the low-cell-number fractions. Study-level findings and limits: Contamination of FACS-sorted repertoires by abundant clonotypes from the bulk population could occur. A minor fraction of clonotypes spanned both CD4 and CD8 compartments.

The V segment lost 6 bases and the J segment 8 bases; nucleotides outside the gene matches: 6. Looked up from germline, CDR1 is SGHTA and CDR2 is FQGNSA. The CDR3 has 13 amino acids. A 5'RACE template-switching step, the method used to make TCR cDNA, added a universal primer site and UMIs. TCRdb passed the 5' RACE reads through MiXCR, listing each CDR3 protein once. The sample records 450,000 to 650,000 distinct CDR3 sequences, 21% being singletons. Details on this clonotype: The antigen remains unidentified.

V is TRBV7-2 and J is TRBJ1-2; 10 bases are a match to TRBD1. The clonotype was recovered from a young man who received the YFV17D yellow fever vaccine. Sequenced here: PBMCs, sampled roughly 20 days after the first yellow fever vaccination. This CDR3 reads CASSLGQGRGYTF. The CDR3 DNA sequence: TGTGCCAGCAGTTTGGGACAGGGGCGCGGCTACACCTTC. Filled out from reference TRBV7-2 and TRBJ1-2, the complete variable domain reads GAGVSQSPSNKVTEKGKDVELRCDPISGHTALYWYRQSLGQGLEFLIYFQGNSAPDKSGLPSDRFSAERTGGSVSTLTIQRTQQEDSAVYLCASSLGQGRGYTFGSGTRLTVV.